This entry describes one T cell receptor beta chain. The sample belongs to a study of PD-L1 blockade in urothelial cancer. Study-level information: Atezolizumab, begun by patients in about 2014, was given at 1,200 mg intravenously every 3 weeks. Typically, measured as a median, blood samples had about 140,000 T cells.

Germline-derived CDR1 and CDR2 are KGHSH and LQKENI. Unmatched junction bases numbered 4, after V lost 3 bases and J lost 0 bases. The CDR3 spans 15 residues. Time point denoted: pretreatment peripheral blood. A spike-in of synthetic TCR analog templates was added to each PCR. This table comes from immunoSEQ multiplex PCR, and its TCRdb copy is limited to in-frame clones, with some not included. The sample lists 65,000 to 90,000 clones; 84% were seen once. Material: PBMCs, obtained around atezolizumab (anti-PD-L1) treatment. This clonotype was obtained from a woman between 65 and 79 years old with urothelial cancer. The J gene is TRBJ1-1, the V gene TRBV18; 7 bases agree with TRBD1. The CDR3, as DNA: TGTGCCAGCTCACCCCGGACAGGAATGAACACTGAAGCTTTCTTT. It yields the protein CASSPRTGMNTEAFF.